These T cell receptor beta chains were read from a single sample in a study of blood T cell repertoires in COVID-19. Profiled with immunoSEQ multiplex PCR; TCRdb holds only in-frame clones, not every one. Of approximately 240,000 clones in the sample, roughly 84% were seen once. The sample taken for sequencing was peripheral blood. The receptors were gathered from a woman aged 40-49 years who had recovered from COVID-19. CDR3s include the opening cysteine and the closing phenylalanine or tryptophan. The D gene is left open where the match is weak. For some rows the clone size is stated as once, few or many, or as a class when expanded; others skip it.

clone_size	d_call	v_call	j_call	cdr3_nt	cdr3_aa
-	TRBD2	TRBV27	TRBJ2-3	TGTGCCAGCAGCTCAGCGGGGGGGGCGGATACGCAGTATTTT	CASSSAGGADTQYF
few	-	TRBV9	TRBJ2-3	TGTGCCAGCAGCGTATTCGGCACAGATACGCAGTATTTT	CASSVFGTDTQYF
-	-	TRBV12-5	TRBJ2-1	TGTGCTAGTGGTTTGGTAGTAACGGGGGAAACCAATGAGCAGTTCTTC	CASGLVVTGETNEQFF
-	-	TRBV5-1	TRBJ2-3	TGCGCCAGCAGCTTCGCGGGGGCCAACACAGATACGCAGTATTTT	CASSFAGANTDTQYF
-	TRBD1	TRBV5-6	TRBJ2-1	TGTGCCAGCAGCCCGGGAACAGGGGGAGAGCAGTTCTTC	CASSPGTGGEQFF
once	TRBD2	TRBV2	TRBJ2-1	TGTGCCAGCAGTGCCGGGACTAGCGTCTTCAATGAGCAGTTCTTC	CASSAGTSVFNEQFF
-	-	TRBV5-1	TRBJ2-5	TGCGCCAGCAGCTTGTTAGCGACCCAGTACTTC	CASSLLATQYF
-	-	TRBV11-2	TRBJ2-1	TGTGCCAGCAGCTTAGCGTCCTACAATGAGCAGTTCTTC	CASSLASYNEQFF
-	TRBD2	TRBV28	TRBJ2-1	TGTGCCAGCAGTTTAGGGGGGCGGGGGGCCCGGAATGAGCAGTTCTTC	CASSLGGRGARNEQFF
-	-	TRBV19	TRBJ2-7	TGTGCCAGTAGTATAGAAGCAAGGGGCGAGCAGTACTTC	CASSIEARGEQYF
-	-	TRBV30	TRBJ2-7	TGTGCCTGGAGTGTAGGAGGGAACGAGCAGTACTTC	CAWSVGGNEQYF
-	-	TRBV4-1	TRBJ1-1	TGCGCCAGCAGCCTGGGAGAGGGAGGGACTGAAGCTTTCTTT	CASSLGEGGTEAFF
-	-	TRBV12-3/TRBV12-4	TRBJ2-7	TGTGCCAGCAGTTTAGGGCAGTTCTACGAGCAGTACTTC	CASSLGQFYEQYF
-	TRBD2	TRBV7-2	TRBJ2-1	TGTGCCAGCAGCTCAGCTAGCGGGGGGGCCTACAATGAGCAGTTCTTC	CASSSASGGAYNEQFF
-	TRBD1	TRBV6-6	TRBJ1-2	TGTGCCAGCAGTATACAGGGGAACTATGGCTACACCTTC	CASSIQGNYGYTF
-	TRBD2	TRBV7-9	TRBJ2-5	TGTGCCAGCAGTTCAACCTCTCCTAGCGGGGGAGAGACCCAGTACTTC	CASSSTSPSGGETQYF
-	-	TRBV27	TRBJ2-4	TGTGCCAGCAGTTTATATAGAGGGACCAAAAACATTCAGTACTTC	CASSLYRGTKNIQYF
once	-	TRBV27	TRBJ1-1	TGTGCCAGCAGTTACGGACAGCTGAACACTGAAGCTTTCTTT	CASSYGQLNTEAFF
-	-	TRBV6-2/TRBV6-3	TRBJ1-2	TGTGCCAGCAGTTTTGATCAGGGGAGAGGCTACACCTTC	CASSFDQGRGYTF
-	-	TRBV4-3	TRBJ2-7	TGCGCCAGGGGGGGGGCCTCCTACGAGCAGTACTTC	CARGGASYEQYF
-	-	TRBV6-5	TRBJ2-7	TGTGCCAGCAGTTACGGGGGCCCACCCTCCTACGAGCAGTACTTC	CASSYGGPPSYEQYF
-	TRBD1	TRBV7-9	TRBJ2-4	TGTGCCAGCAGCCGACAGGGTTTAGCCAAAAACATTCAGTACTTC	CASSRQGLAKNIQYF
-	-	TRBV7-2	TRBJ2-1	TGTGCCAGCAGCTTTCAGGGGAAGGGGCACGGTGTTGAGCAGTTCTTC	CASSFQGKGHGVEQFF
-	TRBD1	TRBV30	TRBJ1-1	TGTGCCTGGAGTCACCGGGACAGGGGCGAAGCTTTCTTT	CAWSHRDRGEAFF
-	-	TRBV3-1/TRBV3-2	TRBJ1-1	TGTGCCAGCAGCCAAGAAGTCCGGGCTTTCTTT	CASSQEVRAFF
-	-	TRBV6-6	TRBJ1-1	TGTGCCAGCAGTTACTCGCTAGGGGGCACTGAAGCTTTCTTT	CASSYSLGGTEAFF
-	-	TRBV2	TRBJ1-2	TGTGCCAGCAGCGGCGGGGGTTGGTATGGCTACACCTTC	CASSGGGWYGYTF
-	-	TRBV19	TRBJ1-2	TGTGCCACTACTAAACAGGACTACATCGGCTACACCTTC	CATTKQDYIGYTF
-	-	TRBV19	TRBJ2-3	TGTGCCAGTAGTATATCGGGGAGATATACGCAGTATTTT	CASSISGRYTQYF
-	TRBD1	TRBV5-1	TRBJ2-1	TGCGCCAGCAGCGGACAGGTTGGTAATGAGCAGTTCTTC	CASSGQVGNEQFF
-	-	TRBV27	TRBJ1-1	TGTGCCAGCAGTTCCGCCGGGGTTGGGGTCACTGAAGCTTTCTTT	CASSSAGVGVTEAFF
-	TRBD2	TRBV5-1	TRBJ2-5	TGCGCCAGCAGCTTGGAGGGACTAGCGGGGGGGATAGAGACCCAGTACTTC	CASSLEGLAGGIETQYF
-	TRBD1	TRBV27	TRBJ2-7	TGTGCCAGCAGTCACAGGACAGGGGGCTCCTACGAGCAGTACTTC	CASSHRTGGSYEQYF
-	-	TRBV11-2	TRBJ1-6	TGTGCCAGCAGCAAAACAGGATCGAGCTCCTATAATTCACCCCTCCACTTT	CASSKTGSSSYNSPLHF
-	TRBD2	TRBV10-1	TRBJ2-2	TGCGCCAGCAGGGCGGGACTAGCGGGGGCCCATTCTAACACCGGGGAGCTGTTTTTT	CASRAGLAGAHSNTGELFF
once	-	TRBV15	TRBJ1-1	TGTGCCACCAGCAGAGATTCGTACACTGAAGCTTTCTTT	CATSRDSYTEAFF
-	TRBD1	TRBV19	TRBJ1-5	TGTGCCAGTAGTATCAGGGGGCAAGGGCAGCCCCAGCATTTT	CASSIRGQGQPQHF
-	-	TRBV5-1	TRBJ2-5	TGCGCCAGCAGCTCCTTGGGAGGCCCCGAGACCCAGTACTTC	CASSSLGGPETQYF
once	-	TRBV5-4	TRBJ1-1	TGTGCCAGCAGCTTATTACAGAACACTGAAGCTTTCTTT	CASSLLQNTEAFF
-	TRBD2	TRBV7-8	TRBJ2-7	TGTGCCAGCAGCTTAGCGAATCATGGGGGGGGAGAGCAGTACTTC	CASSLANHGGGEQYF
-	TRBD2	TRBV27	TRBJ2-2	TGTGCCAGCAGTTTATGGGGCGGGGGGGCTTCCGGGGAGCTGTTTTTT	CASSLWGGGASGELFF
-	TRBD2	TRBV3-1/TRBV3-2	TRBJ2-3	TGTGCCAGCTCTAGCGGGGGCACAGATACGCAGTATTTT	CASSSGGTDTQYF
once	TRBD1	TRBV16	TRBJ1-2	TGTGCCAGCAGCCAATTAACAGGGGACCCTAACTATGGCTACACCTTC	CASSQLTGDPNYGYTF
-	-	TRBV9	TRBJ1-3	TGTGCCAGCAGCGGCGGGCTGAACTCTGGAAACACCATATATTTT	CASSGGLNSGNTIYF
-	TRBD2	TRBV24-1	TRBJ2-7	TGTGCCACCAGTGCCCAGACTAGCGGACCAACCTACGAGCAGTACTTC	CATSAQTSGPTYEQYF
-	TRBD1	TRBV6-2/TRBV6-3	TRBJ2-2	TGTGCCAGCAGTTACCCGAGCAGGGGGCCCAACACCGGGGAGCTGTTTTTT	CASSYPSRGPNTGELFF
-	-	TRBV12-3/TRBV12-4	TRBJ2-1	TGTGCCAGCAGTTGGGCAGGGGTAAATGAGCAGTTCTTC	CASSWAGVNEQFF
-	-	TRBV3-1/TRBV3-2	TRBJ1-1	TGTGCCAGCAGCCCCCGTGGACTCTTGAACACTGAAGCTTTCTTT	CASSPRGLLNTEAFF
-	-	TRBV18	TRBJ2-1	TGTGCCTCCTCGGAGGCAGCAACCTACAATGAGCAGTTCTTC	CASSEAATYNEQFF
-	TRBD1	TRBV7-9	TRBJ2-5	TGTGCCAGCAGCCCGGCCGGGACAGGGGGCGGAGAGACCCAGTACTTC	CASSPAGTGGGETQYF
few	-	TRBV28	TRBJ1-6	TGTGCCAGCAGTGAACGACAGGCTAGCTCCTATAATTCACCCCTCCACTTT	CASSERQASSYNSPLHF
-	TRBD1	TRBV6-2/TRBV6-3	TRBJ1-1	TGTGCCAGCAGTTACAAACCGACAGGGGGCAACACTGAAGCTTTCTTT	CASSYKPTGGNTEAFF
-	-	TRBV27	TRBJ1-2	TGTGCCAGCAGTCCATCCTCTCAGGCGAACTATGGCTACACCTTC	CASSPSSQANYGYTF
-	-	TRBV2	TRBJ2-7	TGTGCCAGCAGAAGGGGGATGATGTCCTACGAGCAGTACTTC	CASRRGMMSYEQYF
-	-	TRBV28	TRBJ2-5	TGTGCCAGCAGTTCAAGTGGTGCAGGGGATGAGACCCAGTACTTC	CASSSSGAGDETQYF
-	-	TRBV29-1	TRBJ2-3	TGCAGCGTTGAGCCGCAGGTCACAGATACGCAGTATTTT	CSVEPQVTDTQYF
-	TRBD2	TRBV7-9	TRBJ2-7	TGTGCCAGCAGCTTAAGCGGGACTTCCTACGAGCAGTACTTC	CASSLSGTSYEQYF
-	TRBD2	TRBV7-3	TRBJ2-2	TGTGCCAGCAGCTTTAGCGGGGGTATCACCGGGGAGCTGTTTTTT	CASSFSGGITGELFF
few	TRBD1	TRBV6-2/TRBV6-3	TRBJ1-1	TGTGCCAGCAGTGGCTCACAGGGGGAACGGGGCGCTTTCTTT	CASSGSQGERGAFF